This is a list of T cell receptor beta chains from one sample in a study of Ad26.COV2.S vaccination and SARS-CoV-2 variants. The table came from immunoSEQ multiplex PCR; TCRdb's copy has only in-frame clones and leaves some out. The data hold about 350,000 clones, with roughly 85% observed a single time. The material was peripheral blood, obtained in a trial of Ad26.COV2.S vaccine versus placebo. These receptors came from a person between 18 and 65 years old who received the Ad26.COV2.S COVID-19 vaccine or a placebo. The CDR3 runs from the conserved cysteine through the conserved F or W. D genes are given only for firm matches. Size tells how often a clone was seen (once, few, many) or the class of an expanded clone, and some rows leave it out.

D	V	size	J	CDR3	DNA
TRBD1	TRBV5-1	-	TRBJ1-2	CASSLVGDSYGYTF	TGCGCCAGCAGCTTGGTAGGGGACAGCTATGGCTACACCTTC
-	TRBV30	-	TRBJ2-7	CAWGTGYQNEQYF	TGTGCCTGGGGGACGGGCTACCAGAACGAGCAGTACTTC
-	TRBV27	-	TRBJ2-5	CASSRIGRETQYF	TGTGCCAGCAGCCGAATCGGGCGCGAGACCCAGTACTTC
-	TRBV20-1	-	TRBJ1-2	CSASQEPNYGYTF	TGCAGTGCTAGTCAAGAACCTAACTATGGCTACACCTTC
-	TRBV2	-	TRBJ1-2	CASRQGNYGYTF	TGTGCCAGCAGGCAGGGGAACTATGGCTACACCTTC
-	TRBV18	-	TRBJ2-3	CASSPGEKDTQYF	TGTGCCAGCTCACCGGGGGAAAAAGATACGCAGTATTTT
-	TRBV20-1	-	TRBJ2-1	CSASPSRGNLEQFF	TGCAGTGCTAGTCCTTCGCGGGGTAACCTCGAGCAGTTCTTC
-	TRBV19	-	TRBJ2-7	CASSAPGTRREQYF	TGTGCCAGTAGTGCCCCCGGGACAAGGCGCGAGCAGTACTTC
TRBD1	TRBV27	few	TRBJ2-2	CASSLFSGWETGARPGELFF	TGTGCCAGCAGTTTATTCTCAGGCTGGGAGACAGGGGCACGGCCCGGGGAGCTGTTTTTT
TRBD1	TRBV6-2/TRBV6-3	-	TRBJ2-7	CASSYRDRDEQYF	TGTGCCAGCAGTTACCGGGACAGGGACGAGCAGTACTTC
-	TRBV28	-	TRBJ1-1	CASTSVGDEAFF	TGTGCCAGCACTTCTGTCGGTGATGAAGCTTTCTTT
-	TRBV5-1	-	TRBJ2-3	CASSLGGGSTDTQYF	TGCGCCAGCAGCTTGGGAGGCGGGAGCACAGATACGCAGTATTTT
-	TRBV7-9	-	TRBJ2-1	CASSPQGKSIDEQFF	TGTGCCAGCAGCCCCCAGGGGAAAAGCATCGATGAGCAGTTCTTC
-	TRBV7-8	-	TRBJ1-5	CASSSLGAFNQPQHF	TGTGCCAGCAGCTCGCTGGGGGCCTTCAATCAGCCCCAGCATTTT
-	TRBV5-1	-	TRBJ1-2	CASSFDRPLVYGYTF	TGCGCCAGCAGCTTCGACAGGCCCTTGGTCTATGGCTACACCTTC
TRBD1	TRBV6-5	-	TRBJ1-1	CASSFRGPNTEAFF	TGTGCCAGCAGTTTTAGGGGGCCGAACACTGAAGCTTTCTTT
-	TRBV3-1/TRBV3-2	-	TRBJ2-1	CASSQVNRYNEQFF	TGTGCCAGCAGCCAAGTGAACAGGTACAATGAGCAGTTCTTC
TRBD1	TRBV15	-	TRBJ2-1	CATSRDPGQGGNEQFF	TGTGCCACCAGCAGAGATCCGGGACAGGGTGGAAATGAGCAGTTCTTC
-	TRBV2	-	TRBJ2-3	CASHRDGDTQYF	TGTGCCAGCCACAGGGACGGAGATACGCAGTATTTT
TRBD1	TRBV18	-	TRBJ2-7	CASSPLQGQGSYEQYF	TGTGCCAGCTCGCCACTGCAGGGACAGGGAAGTTACGAGCAGTACTTC